Following are 27 T cell receptor beta chains from one sample sequenced in a study of tumor-infiltrating lymphocytes in primary liver carcinoma. RNA and DNA were co-extracted from 20-30 mg of unsorted bulk tissue. The input was 450 to 500 ng total RNA; TCR beta cDNA was made from it with a constant-region primer. Library construction for TCR beta comprised three nested multiplex PCR rounds performed with slightly modified ARM-PCR. In the first two PCR rounds, TRBV1-TRBV30 forward primers were paired with a C-beta reverse primer, and each round lasted roughly 9 cycles. TCRdb ran MiXCR on the multiplex PCR reads and lists one entry per CDR3 protein. The table lists roughly 120,000 distinct CDR3 sequences, 65% of them singletons, with roughly a tenth in the top ten. Sequenced: liver tumor tissue from sampling region 1. Subset noted: tumor region T1, superior pole. The receptors here all came from a woman aged 60-75 years with primary liver carcinoma and hepatitis B virus infection.

The chain carries TRBV29-1 and TRBJ2-1, with D uncertain. The V end was cut by 8 bases, the J end by 0 bases, with 17 bases between. Germline CDR1 SQVTM, CDR2 ANQGSEA. The CDR3 runs 15 residues. CDR3 nucleotides: TGCAGCTACTCAGCAGTCTGGCGCTCCTACAATGAGCAGTTCTTC. Translation: CSYSAVWRSYNEQFF.

The chain has TRBV11-2 and TRBJ2-7; D is possibly TRBD2 (5 bases). The CDR3 loop spans 14 amino acids. V was cut by 1 base and J by 13 bases, with 20 bases left in between. Germline V gene data show CDR1 as SGHAT and CDR2 as FQNNGV. This CDR3 reads CASSLVGVDYEHYF. Here the CDR3 DNA reads TGTGCCAGCAGCTTAGTTGGGGTTGACTACGAACACTACTTC.

J is TRBJ2-1 and V is TRBV29-1, with TRBD2 identical over 9 bases. V dropped 4 bases and J dropped 16; count of bases not matched to a gene: 20. Germline CDR1 is SQVTM and CDR2 is ANQGSEA. CDR3 length: 15 amino acids. The CDR3 bases are TGCAGCGTTGTGGGCGGGAGGGGCTCCTACAATGAACACTTCTTC. This encodes CSVVGGRGSYNEHFF.

This clonotype was found many times. A read error may be the cause here, since a much bigger clone is one base away. The V and J genes are TRBV11-3 and TRBJ2-3, with a possible D match to TRBD2 (5 bases). V was shortened by 3 bases and J by 2 bases, with 18 bases between the two germline ends. Germline-derived CDR1 and CDR2 are SGHNT and YENEEA. There are 17 residues in the CDR3. In nucleotides, the CDR3 is TGTGCCAGCAGCTTCGGACTCGGTGGCGGCCTCACAGATACGCAGTATTTT. It translates to CASSFGLGGGLTDTQYF.

Comments on this clonotype: A single base separates this from a much larger clone, so it may be a read error. This chain connects TRBV6-1 to TRBJ1-5; D ambiguous. This CDR3 comprises 14 residues. From germline, CDR1 is MNHNS and CDR2 SASEGT. V was clipped by 4 bases and J by 10 bases, with 17 bases between them. This chain's CDR3 is CASSATAPPCPQHF. CDR3 bases: TGTGCCAGCAGTGCGACGGCCCCCCCGTGTCCCCAGCATTTT.

Details on this clonotype: Possible read error: a much larger clone is one base away. The rearrangement links TRBV6-1 to TRBJ1-1; D uncertain. Between the trimmed V and J ends, which lost 6 bases and 11 bases, there was a span of 13 bases. The germline gives CDR1 MNHNS, CDR2 SASEGT. This CDR3 is 11 amino acids long. The CDR3 sequence is CASSPDRRAFF. CDR3 in DNA: TGTGCCAGCAGCCCAGACCGCAGGGCTTTCTTT.

A remark on this clonotype: Since a much larger clone is just one base distant, this may be a read error. The chain has TRBV6-1 and TRBJ1-4; 7 nucleotides align to TRBD1. The trim removed 5 bases at V and 7 bases at J, leaving 7 bases unmatched. CDR1 MNHNS and CDR2 SASEGT come from the germline V gene. This CDR3 has 14 residues. The CDR3 DNA reads TGTGCCAGCAGTAACCGGGACAGTAGTGAAAAACTGTTTTTT. It yields the protein CASSNRDSSEKLFF.

On this clonotype: This sequence may be a read error, since a much larger clone differs from it by one base. This chain links TRBV12-3 or TRBV12-4 with TRBJ1-2; TRBD1 matches at 9 bases. Trimming at V came to 6 bases and at J to 4 bases, leaving 9 bases not matched to a gene. This CDR3 contains 15 residues. As DNA, the CDR3 is TGTGCCAGCAGACGGACAGGGGCAATGGGCTATGGCTACACCTTC. Encoded protein: CASRRTGAMGYGYTF.

The J gene is TRBJ2-7, the V gene TRBV6-5; 7 nucleotides line up with TRBD1. The CDR3 has 14 amino acids. The J segment lost 3 bases and the V segment lost 9 bases, leaving 11 bases of the junction unmatched. Per germline, CDR1 MNHEY and CDR2 SVGAGI. This chain's CDR3 is CASSRQGPNYEQYF. Here the CDR3 DNA reads TGTGCCAGTAGTCGACAGGGCCCAAACTACGAGCAGTACTTC.

This chain joins TRBV29-1 and TRBJ2-2; a possible D gene is TRBD1 (6 bases). CDR3 length: 15 residues. Germline CDR1 SQVTM, CDR2 ANQGSEA. The CDR3 region is CSVRQGQYETGELFF. The CDR3 region has the DNA TGCAGTGTTAGACAAGGACAGTACGAGACCGGGGAGCTGTTTTTT.

Comments on this clonotype: The junction differs from germline at one of its ends, possibly a read error. The rearrangement uses TRBV10-3 and TRBJ2-7; possible D gene TRBD1, 6 bases. Per germline, CDR1 ENHRY and CDR2 SYGVKD. The CDR3 spans 14 residues. DNA of the CDR3: TGTACCATCAGCCCTAGACAGGCTACCTACGAGCAGTACTTC. Amino acids: CTISPRQATYEQYF.

This clonotype was detected only a few times. The junction does not match germline at one end; this may be a read error. The J gene is TRBJ1-6, the V gene TRBV6-2 or TRBV6-3; D might be TRBD1 (6 bases). This CDR3 comprises 14 residues. Germline V CDR1 and CDR2: MNHEY, SVGEGT. The CDR3 nucleotides read TGTGCCAGCAGTTACCTACAGGGTAACTCACTCCTCCACTTT. Protein: CASSYLQGNSLLHF.

DNA for the CDR3: TGTGCCAGCACCACGGACAGGGGCAATGGGCAATTCTTC. Its translation: CASTTDRGNGQFF. The chain links TRBV12-3 or TRBV12-4 to TRBJ2-1, with 9 bases lining up with TRBD1. J was trimmed by 16 bases and V by 7 bases; bases with no gene match: 14. The CDR3 length is 13 residues.

This clonotype was detected a few times. This sequence joins TRBV19 and TRBJ2-1; no clear D. Germline CDR1 is LNHDA and CDR2 is SQIVND (reference sequence). Trimming removed 5 bases from V and 5 bases from J, with 7 bases in between. CDR3 length: 12 residues. CDR3 loop: CASSLLDNEQFF. The CDR3 DNA follows: TGTGCCAGTAGTTTATTAGACAATGAGCAGTTCTTC.

Turning to this clonotype: One end of the junction is discordant with germline, which a read error may explain. The V gene is TRBV11-2, the J gene TRBJ1-1; 11 nucleotides align to TRBD1. There are 17 residues in the CDR3. CDR1 is SGHAT, CDR2 FQNNGV, per germline. In DNA form, the CDR3 reads TGTGCCAGTAGTTACCGGGACAGGGGGTACATGAACAGTGAAGCTTTCTTT. It encodes CASSYRDRGYMNSEAFF. Supplemented by reference TRBV11-2 and TRBJ1-1, the full variable domain reads EAGVAQSPRYKIIEKRQSVAFWCNPISGHATLYWYQQILGQGPKLLIQFQNNGVVDDSQLPKDRFSAERLKGVDSTLKIQPAKLEDSAVYLCASSYRDRGYMNSEAFFGQGTRLTVV.

This clonotype has ten or more counts. The V gene is TRBV29-1, the J gene TRBJ1-3, with 7 nucleotides matching TRBD1. J was trimmed by 0 bases and V by 6 bases; bases with no gene match: 8. CDR3 length: 15 residues. CDR1 and CDR2 from the germline V gene are SQVTM and ANQGSEA. CDR3 in amino acids: CSVQPRQGSGNTIYF. The CDR3 nucleotides are TGCAGCGTCCAACCCCGACAGGGCTCTGGAAACACCATATATTTT. The full variable domain, rest sourced from reference TRBV29-1 and TRBJ1-3, is SAVISQKPSRDICQRGTSLTIQCQVDSQVTMMFWYRQQPGQSLTLIATANQGSEATYESGFVIDKFPISRPNLTFSTLTVSNMSPEDSSIYLCSVQPRQGSGNTIYFGEGSWLTVV.

About this clonotype itself: The junction departs from germline at one end; a sequencing error may be responsible. V usage is TRBV11-1 and J usage is TRBJ2-5; no firm D call. This CDR3 is built from 13 residues. Germline assignment: CDR1 SGHAT and CDR2 FQDESV (reference sequence). DNA for the CDR3: TGTGCCAGTAGCTTACAGTTCCAAGAGACCCAGTACTTC. Translated, it gives CASSLQFQETQYF.

Comment on this clonotype: A much bigger clone sits one base away, suggesting this may be a read error. In nucleotides, the CDR3 is TGCAGCGTTGAGAAGAGCTCCTACGAGCAGTACTTC. It encodes CSVEKSSYEQYF. The V and J genes are TRBV29-1 and TRBJ2-7; D unclear. Germline CDR1 SQVTM, CDR2 ANQGSEA. This CDR3 has 12 residues. Trimming stripped 3 bases from V and 0 bases from J, with 6 bases between.

The V and J genes are TRBV10-3 and TRBJ2-5; 8 positions agree with TRBD1. Losses at the gene ends were 3 bases for V and 4 bases for J; bases not matched to a gene: 10. Germline CDR1 reads ENHRY; CDR2 reads SYGVKD. This CDR3 region has 16 residues. CDR3 coding DNA: TGTGCCATCAGTGAAGGGACAGGCCTAGGAGGAGAGACCCAGTACTTC. This sequence encodes CAISEGTGLGGETQYF.

This clonotype was seen repeatedly, ten times or more. The rearrangement links TRBV10-2 to TRBJ2-3; D ambiguous. The CDR3 totals 14 residues. Trimming left V 4 bases short and J 1 base short, with 9 bases between. In germline, CDR1 is WSHSY, CDR2 SAAADI. DNA of the CDR3: TGCGCCAGCAGTGTTGGCAGTCGCACAGATACGCAGTATTTT. Residues: CASSVGSRTDTQYF.

A remark on this clonotype: With a much larger clone just one base away, this may be a read error. The J gene is TRBJ2-5, the V gene TRBV7-9, with TRBD1 matching over 9 bases. The CDR3 sequence is 18 residues long. The germline V gene encodes CDR1 SEHNR and CDR2 FQNEAQ (reference sequence). Germline trimming cut 1 base from V and 3 bases from J; bases unmatched to any gene: 12. For the CDR3, the DNA is TGTGCCAGCAGCTTAGTCTGGTTGGGGGACAGGGAGGAAGAGACCCAGTACTTC. This sequence encodes CASSLVWLGDREEETQYF.

To note about this clonotype: This may be a read error: a much more frequent sequence differs by one nucleotide. V and J are TRBV6-2 or TRBV6-3 and TRBJ1-5; D possibly corresponds to TRBD2 (5 bases). The J call may be mistaken, given a closer DNA end match to TRBJ2-3. This CDR3 region has 15 residues. Germline assignment: CDR1 MNHEY and CDR2 SVGEGT. DNA for the CDR3: TGTGCCAGCAGTTATGAGGGCCTGAGGAATCAGCCCCAGTATTTT. Protein product: CASSYEGLRNQPQYF.

This clonotype was seen once. Mismatch with germline at one junction end may stem from a read error. This chain connects TRBV11-2 to TRBJ2-5, with D perhaps being TRBD1 or TRBD2 (6 bases each). CDR1 SGHAT and CDR2 FQNNGV come from the germline V gene. The CDR3 consists of 16 residues. CDR3 nucleotide sequence: TGTGCCAGCAGCGCCGGGAGTAGGGGGGACCAAGAGATCCAGTACTTC. Amino acids: CASSAGSRGDQEIQYF.

The count of this clonotype is one. J is TRBJ2-3 and V is TRBV11-3; the D gene is possibly TRBD1 (5 bases). Germline-derived CDR1 and CDR2 are SGHNT and YENEEA. V lost 7 bases and J lost 5, with 16 bases in between. The CDR3 has 14 amino acids. This CDR3 is CASNHRTGIDTQYF. The CDR3 DNA reads as TGTGCCAGCAACCATCGAACAGGCATAGATACGCAGTATTTT.

Regarding this clonotype: No conserved phenylalanine or tryptophan ends this CDR3, so it is likely a read error. The rearrangement uses TRBV29-1 and TRBJ2-1; 9 bases are a match to TRBD2. The CDR3 covers 11 residues. Germline CDR1 and CDR2: SQVTM and ANQGSEA. Written as DNA, the CDR3 is TGTAGCGTGTGGGCGGGAGGGGAGCAGTTCTCC. Protein sequence: CSVWAGGEQFS.

A word on this clonotype: Because the CDR3 is missing its conserved closing phenylalanine or tryptophan, this is likely a read error. The chain combines TRBV11-2 with TRBJ2-5; a possible D gene is TRBD1 (6 bases). The V gene's germline CDR1 is SGHAT and CDR2 FQNNGV. This CDR3 has 14 residues. V was clipped by 5 bases and J by 4 bases, with 14 bases between them. The DNA for the CDR3 is TGTGCCAGCAGCCCCACAGGGAAAAGAGAGACCCAGTACTCC. This translates into CASSPTGKRETQYS.

At least ten counts were recorded for this clonotype. J is TRBJ2-5 and V is TRBV10-1; 13 nucleotides align to TRBD2. Trimming removed 3 bases from V and 5 bases from J; junction bases left unmatched: 3. CDR1 and CDR2 (germline): WNHNN, SYGVQD (reference sequence). The CDR3 is 15 residues long. The CDR3 DNA is TGCGCCAGCAGTGACCGGACTAGCGGGAGTGAGACCCAGTACTTC. Protein sequence: CASSDRTSGSETQYF.